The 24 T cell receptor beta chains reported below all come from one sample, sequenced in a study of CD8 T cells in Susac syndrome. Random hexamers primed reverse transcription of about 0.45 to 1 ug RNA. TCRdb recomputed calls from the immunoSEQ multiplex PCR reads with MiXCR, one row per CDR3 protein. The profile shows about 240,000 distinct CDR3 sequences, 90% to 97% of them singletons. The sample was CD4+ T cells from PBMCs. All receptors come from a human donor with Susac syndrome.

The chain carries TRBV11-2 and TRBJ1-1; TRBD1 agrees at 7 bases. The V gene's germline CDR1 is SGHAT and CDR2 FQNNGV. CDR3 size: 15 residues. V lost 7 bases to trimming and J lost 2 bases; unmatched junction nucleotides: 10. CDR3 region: CASTYLDRANTEAFF. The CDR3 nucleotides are TGTGCCAGCACCTACCTCGACAGGGCAAACACTGAAGCTTTCTTT.

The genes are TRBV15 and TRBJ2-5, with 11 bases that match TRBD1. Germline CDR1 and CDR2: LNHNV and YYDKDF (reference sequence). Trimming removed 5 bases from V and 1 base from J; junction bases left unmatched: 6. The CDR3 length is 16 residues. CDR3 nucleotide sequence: TGTGCCACCAGCCCCATTGGGACAGGGGGCCAAGAGACCCAGTACTTC. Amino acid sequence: CATSPIGTGGQETQYF. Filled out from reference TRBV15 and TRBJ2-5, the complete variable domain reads DAMVIQNPRYQVTQFGKPVTLSCSQTLNHNVMYWYQQKSSQAPKLLFHYYDKDFNNEADTPDNFQSRRPNTSFCFLDIRSPGLGDTAMYLCATSPIGTGGQETQYFGPGTRLLVL.

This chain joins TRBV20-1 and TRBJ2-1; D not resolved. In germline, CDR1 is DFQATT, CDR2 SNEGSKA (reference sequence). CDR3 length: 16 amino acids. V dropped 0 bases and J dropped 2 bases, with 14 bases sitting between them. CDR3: CSAREPRSTTYNEQFF. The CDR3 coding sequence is TGCAGTGCTAGAGAGCCTCGGTCTACTACCTACAATGAGCAGTTCTTC.

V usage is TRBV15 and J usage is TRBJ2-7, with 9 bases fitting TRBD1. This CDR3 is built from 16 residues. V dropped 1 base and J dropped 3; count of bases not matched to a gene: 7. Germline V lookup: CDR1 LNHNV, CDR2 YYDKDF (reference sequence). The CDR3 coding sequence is TGTGCCACCAGCAGAGGAACCGGGACAGGGCACTACGAGCAGTACTTC. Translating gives CATSRGTGTGHYEQYF.

The CDR3 loop is CSANSGTGDYGYTF. The CDR3 DNA reads as TGCAGTGCGAACTCCGGGACAGGGGACTATGGCTACACCTTC. The chain joins TRBV20-1 to TRBJ1-2, with 10 bases lining up with TRBD1. The V segment lost 6 bases and the J segment 3 bases; nucleotides outside the gene matches: 7. The CDR3 runs to 14 residues. Germline CDR1 DFQATT, CDR2 SNEGSKA (reference sequence).

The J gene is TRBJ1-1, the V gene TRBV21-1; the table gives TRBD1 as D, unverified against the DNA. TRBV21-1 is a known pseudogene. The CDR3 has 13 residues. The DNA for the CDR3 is TGTGCCAGCATCTCAGGGGTAAACACTGAAGCTTTCTTT. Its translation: CASISGVNTEAFF.

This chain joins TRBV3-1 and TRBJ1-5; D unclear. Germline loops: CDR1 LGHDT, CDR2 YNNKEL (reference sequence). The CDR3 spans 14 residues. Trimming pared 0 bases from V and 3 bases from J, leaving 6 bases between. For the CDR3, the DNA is TGTGCCAGCAGCCAAGATTCCTTCAATCAGCCCCAGCATTTT. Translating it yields CASSQDSFNQPQHF.

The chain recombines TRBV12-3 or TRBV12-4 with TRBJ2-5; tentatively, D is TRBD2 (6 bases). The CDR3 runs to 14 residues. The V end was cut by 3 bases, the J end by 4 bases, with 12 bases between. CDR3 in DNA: TGTGCCAGCAGTTTCGGCGGGAATGCAGAGACCCAGTACTTC. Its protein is CASSFGGNAETQYF.

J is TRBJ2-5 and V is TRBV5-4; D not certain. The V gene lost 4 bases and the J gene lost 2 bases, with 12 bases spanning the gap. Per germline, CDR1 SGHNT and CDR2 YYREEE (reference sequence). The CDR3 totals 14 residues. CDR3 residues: CASSTGSWQETQYF. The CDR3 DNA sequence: TGTGCCAGCAGCACTGGCAGCTGGCAAGAGACCCAGTACTTC.

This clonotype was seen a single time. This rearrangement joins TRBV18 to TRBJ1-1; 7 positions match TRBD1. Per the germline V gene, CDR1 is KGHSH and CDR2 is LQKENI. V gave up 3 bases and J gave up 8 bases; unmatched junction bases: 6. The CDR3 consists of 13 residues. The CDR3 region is CASSPSPGQEAFF. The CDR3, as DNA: TGTGCCAGCTCACCGTCCCCGGGACAGGAAGCTTTCTTT.

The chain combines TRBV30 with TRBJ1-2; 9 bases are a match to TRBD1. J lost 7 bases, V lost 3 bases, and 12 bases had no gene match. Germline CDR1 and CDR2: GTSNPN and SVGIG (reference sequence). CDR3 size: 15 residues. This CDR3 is CAWSPSGTGLGGYTF. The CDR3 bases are TGTGCCTGGAGCCCGTCAGGGACAGGGCTAGGTGGCTACACCTTC.

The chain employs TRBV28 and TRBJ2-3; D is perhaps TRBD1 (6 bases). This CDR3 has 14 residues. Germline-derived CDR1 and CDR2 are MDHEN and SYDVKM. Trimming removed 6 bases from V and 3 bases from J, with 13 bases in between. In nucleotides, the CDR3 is TGTGCCAGCAGCCGGCTACAGGGAACAGATACGCAGTATTTT. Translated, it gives CASSRLQGTDTQYF.

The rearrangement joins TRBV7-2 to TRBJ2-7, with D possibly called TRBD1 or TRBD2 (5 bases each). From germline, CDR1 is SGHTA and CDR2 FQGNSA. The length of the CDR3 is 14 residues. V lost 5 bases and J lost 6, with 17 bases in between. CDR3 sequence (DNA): TGTGCCAGCAGCCCCGGGGCAGGGAACTCCGAGCAGTACTTC. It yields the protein CASSPGAGNSEQYF.

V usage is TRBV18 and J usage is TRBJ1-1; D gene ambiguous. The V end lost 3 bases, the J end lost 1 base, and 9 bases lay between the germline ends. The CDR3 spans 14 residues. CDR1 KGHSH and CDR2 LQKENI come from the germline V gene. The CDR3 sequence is CASSPSEGNTEAFF. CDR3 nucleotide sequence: TGTGCCAGCTCACCGTCGGAGGGGAACACTGAAGCTTTCTTT.

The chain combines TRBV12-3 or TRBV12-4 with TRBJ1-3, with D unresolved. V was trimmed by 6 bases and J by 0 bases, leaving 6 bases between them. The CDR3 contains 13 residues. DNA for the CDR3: TGTGCCAGCAGGGAGAACTCTGGAAACACCATATATTTT. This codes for CASRENSGNTIYF.

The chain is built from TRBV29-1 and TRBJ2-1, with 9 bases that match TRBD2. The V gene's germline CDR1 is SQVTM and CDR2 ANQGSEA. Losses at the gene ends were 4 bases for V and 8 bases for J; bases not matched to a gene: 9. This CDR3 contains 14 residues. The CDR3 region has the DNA TGCAGCGTTGGGGGGGGTAGCGGGAGCGATGAGCAGTTCTTC. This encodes CSVGGGSGSDEQFF.

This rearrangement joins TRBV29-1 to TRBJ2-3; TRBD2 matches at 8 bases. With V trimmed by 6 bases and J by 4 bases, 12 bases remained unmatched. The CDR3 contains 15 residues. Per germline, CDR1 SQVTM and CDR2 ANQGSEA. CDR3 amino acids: CSVRRRGESADTQYF. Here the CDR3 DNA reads TGCAGCGTCCGCCGGCGGGGGGAGAGCGCAGATACGCAGTATTTT.

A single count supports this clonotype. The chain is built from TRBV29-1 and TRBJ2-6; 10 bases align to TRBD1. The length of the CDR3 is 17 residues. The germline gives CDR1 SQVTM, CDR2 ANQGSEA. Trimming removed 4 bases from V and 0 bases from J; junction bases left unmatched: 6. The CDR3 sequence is CSVGGTGDHSGANVLTF. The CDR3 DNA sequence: TGCAGCGTTGGGGGGACAGGGGACCACTCTGGGGCCAACGTCCTGACTTTC. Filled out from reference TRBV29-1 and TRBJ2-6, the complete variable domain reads SAVISQKPSRDICQRGTSLTIQCQVDSQVTMMFWYRQQPGQSLTLIATANQGSEATYESGFVIDKFPISRPNLTFSTLTVSNMSPEDSSIYLCSVGGTGDHSGANVLTFGAGSRLTVL.

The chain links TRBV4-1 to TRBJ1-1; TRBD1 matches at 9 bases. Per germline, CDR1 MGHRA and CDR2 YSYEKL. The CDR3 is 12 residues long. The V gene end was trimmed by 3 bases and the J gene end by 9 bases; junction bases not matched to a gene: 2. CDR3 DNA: TGCGCCAGCAGCCAGACAGGGGGTAAAGCTTTCTTT. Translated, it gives CASSQTGGKAFF.

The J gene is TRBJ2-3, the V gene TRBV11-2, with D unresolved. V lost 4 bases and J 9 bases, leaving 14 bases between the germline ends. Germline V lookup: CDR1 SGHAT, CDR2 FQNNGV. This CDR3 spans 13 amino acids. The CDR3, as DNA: TGTGCCAGCAGCTCCTCCTTCGTCGGCACGCAGTATTTT. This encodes CASSSSFVGTQYF.

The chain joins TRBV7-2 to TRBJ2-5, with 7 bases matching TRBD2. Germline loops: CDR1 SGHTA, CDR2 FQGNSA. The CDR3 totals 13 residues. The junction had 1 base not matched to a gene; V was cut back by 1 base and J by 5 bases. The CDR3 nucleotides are TGTGCCAGCAGCTTAGTCGGGGGGGAGACCCAGTACTTC. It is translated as CASSLVGGETQYF.

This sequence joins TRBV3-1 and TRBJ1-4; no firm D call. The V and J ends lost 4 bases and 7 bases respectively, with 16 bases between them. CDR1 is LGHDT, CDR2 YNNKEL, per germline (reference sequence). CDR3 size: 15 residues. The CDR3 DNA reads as TGTGCCAGCAGCCCTAGAGAGGGCGCGTCTGAAAAACTGTTTTTT. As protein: CASSPREGASEKLFF.

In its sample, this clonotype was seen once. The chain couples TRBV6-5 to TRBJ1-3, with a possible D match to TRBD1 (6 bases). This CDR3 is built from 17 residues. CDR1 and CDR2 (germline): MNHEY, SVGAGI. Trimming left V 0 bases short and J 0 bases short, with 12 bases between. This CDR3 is CASSYSSGAHSGNTIYF. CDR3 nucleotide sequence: TGTGCCAGCAGTTACTCGTCAGGGGCACACTCTGGAAACACCATATATTTT.

The CDR3 reads CSASRDGATNEKLFF. CDR3 DNA: TGCAGTGCTAGTCGGGACGGTGCAACTAATGAAAAACTGTTTTTT. V usage is TRBV20-1 and J usage is TRBJ1-4; TRBD1 is a possible D gene (5 bases). This CDR3 is built from 15 residues. CDR1 and CDR2 (germline): DFQATT, SNEGSKA (reference sequence). Trimming took off 3 bases at V and 0 bases at J, with 11 bases between the two ends.